Following are 12 T cell receptor beta chains from one sample sequenced in a study of blood T cell repertoires in COVID-19. Some clones are missing from TCRdb's copy, which holds only in-frame ones; the method was immunoSEQ multiplex PCR. The data contain 150,000 to 200,000 clones, around 87% of them singletons. Material for sequencing was peripheral blood. The receptors stem from a woman between 18 and 29 years old who had recovered from COVID-19.

The chain links TRBV11-2 to TRBJ2-1; 10 bases map to TRBD1. The CDR3 is 12 amino acids. V lost 5 bases to trimming and J lost 15 bases; unmatched junction nucleotides: 7. The germline V gene encodes CDR1 SGHAT and CDR2 FQNNGV. CDR3 coding DNA: TGTGCCAGCAGCCCTGACAGGGGGCATACGTTCTTC. Translation: CASSPDRGHTFF. Variable domain in full (rest from reference TRBV11-2 and TRBJ2-1): EAGVAQSPRYKIIEKRQSVAFWCNPISGHATLYWYQQILGQGPKLLIQFQNNGVVDDSQLPKDRFSAERLKGVDSTLKIQPAKLEDSAVYLCASSPDRGHTFFGPGTRLTVL.

The V call is TRBV5-1, the J call TRBJ2-1; TRBD2 agrees at 9 bases. V lost 3 bases to trimming and J lost 7 bases; unmatched junction nucleotides: 11. This CDR3 spans 16 amino acids. Germline V CDR1 and CDR2: SGHRS, YFSETQ. CDR3 in amino acids: CASSSETSGAVNEQFF. CDR3 in DNA: TGCGCCAGCAGCTCCGAGACTAGCGGAGCGGTTAATGAGCAGTTCTTC. Based on the CDR3 plus reference TRBV5-1 and TRBJ2-1, the full variable domain is KAGVTQTPRYLIKTRGQQVTLSCSPISGHRSVSWYQQTPGQGLQFLFEYFSETQRNKGNFPGRFSGRQFSNSRSEMNVSTLELGDSALYLCASSSETSGAVNEQFFGPGTRLTVL.

CDR3 bases: TGTGCCAGCAGCGTAGACGGAGCGAACACTGAAGCTTTCTTT. Translated: CASSVDGANTEAFF. The chain couples TRBV9 to TRBJ1-1; no clear D gene. CDR3 length: 14 residues. Germline lookup yields CDR1 SGDLS and CDR2 YYNGEE. With 0 bases removed from V and 1 base from J, the gap between germline ends came to 7 bases.

The chain couples TRBV4-3 to TRBJ2-2, with D possibly TRBD2 on 7 matching bases. This CDR3 is 18 amino acids long. The germline V and J ends were trimmed by 3 bases and 4 bases, with 21 bases remaining between them. Germline V CDR1 and CDR2: LGHNA, YSLEER. CDR3 loop: CASSQGGMGGAGTGELFF. The CDR3 nucleotides are TGCGCCAGCAGCCAGGGAGGGATGGGGGGCGCGGGCACCGGGGAGCTGTTTTTT.

V and J are TRBV6-2 or TRBV6-3 and TRBJ2-7, with 8 positions matching TRBD2. The J segment lost 2 bases and the V segment lost 2 bases, leaving 11 bases of the junction unmatched. Germline CDR1 reads MNHEY; CDR2 reads SVGEGT. The length of the CDR3 is 17 residues. The CDR3 is CASSYDPRAGATYEQYV. The CDR3 DNA reads TGTGCCAGCAGTTACGACCCAAGAGCGGGAGCAACCTACGAGCAGTACGTC.

The genes are TRBV5-1 and TRBJ1-1; the match to TRBD1 covers 7 bases. Germline loops: CDR1 SGHRS, CDR2 YFSETQ. CDR3 length equals 14 residues. V dropped 1 base and J dropped 1; count of bases not matched to a gene: 1. CDR3 sequence: CASSLRTGNTEAFF. CDR3 DNA: TGCGCCAGCAGCTTGAGGACAGGGAACACTGAAGCTTTCTTT.

This clone was recorded at least ten times. The chain carries TRBV9 and TRBJ1-3; no firm D call. V was clipped by 4 bases and J by 4 bases, with 9 bases between them. This CDR3 is 13 amino acids long. Germline V gives CDR1 SGDLS, CDR2 YYNGEE. CDR3 amino acids: CASSPSLGNTIYF. The CDR3 nucleotides read TGTGCCAGCAGCCCGTCCCTGGGAAACACCATATATTTT.

V and J are TRBV6-5 and TRBJ2-2, with TRBD1 matching 9 bases. Germline assignment: CDR1 MNHEY and CDR2 SVGAGI. This CDR3 contains 15 residues. After removal of 7 bases from V and 4 bases from J, the junction contained 7 bases not matched to a gene. Here the CDR3 DNA reads TGTGCCAGCAAAGGGACAGGGACTGTCACCGGGGAGCTGTTTTTT. Protein product: CASKGTGTVTGELFF.

CDR3 nucleotide sequence: TGTGCCAGTAGTGGGAGATCGGGTGATGAGCAGTTCTTC. Translation gives CASSGRSGDEQFF. The chain uses TRBV19 and TRBJ2-1; perhaps TRBD2 as D (5 bases). Germline assignment: CDR1 LNHDA and CDR2 SQIVND (reference sequence). V lost 5 bases and J lost 8, with 13 bases in between. The CDR3 runs 13 residues.

This rearrangement joins TRBV7-8 to TRBJ2-5; D call uncertain. Germline V gene sequence: CDR1 SGHVS, CDR2 FQNEAQ. CDR3 length equals 15 residues. V was pared by 3 bases and J by 3 bases, with 14 bases between. DNA for the CDR3: TGTGCCAGCAGCTTTTGGAGTCGCGACGAAGAGACCCAGTACTTC. Translation: CASSFWSRDEETQYF.

The V call is TRBV9, the J call TRBJ2-4, with TRBD2 as a possible D gene (5 bases). CDR1 and CDR2 (germline): SGDLS, YYNGEE. This CDR3 comprises 13 residues. Trimming stripped 0 bases from V and 7 bases from J, with 8 bases between. As DNA, the CDR3 is TGTGCCAGCAGCGTAGTTCCGGGGAACATTCAGTACTTC. This gives the protein CASSVVPGNIQYF.

This clone appeared a single time. CDR3 nucleotides: TGTGCCAGCAGCACCATAAACAGGGGGGGCCCCTACGAGCAGTACTTC. Its protein is CASSTINRGGPYEQYF. The chain is built from TRBV28 and TRBJ2-7, with D perhaps TRBD1 (8 bases). V shed 6 bases and J shed 2 bases, with 20 bases lying between them. This CDR3 is 16 amino acids long. The germline CDR1 and CDR2 sequences are MDHEN and SYDVKM.